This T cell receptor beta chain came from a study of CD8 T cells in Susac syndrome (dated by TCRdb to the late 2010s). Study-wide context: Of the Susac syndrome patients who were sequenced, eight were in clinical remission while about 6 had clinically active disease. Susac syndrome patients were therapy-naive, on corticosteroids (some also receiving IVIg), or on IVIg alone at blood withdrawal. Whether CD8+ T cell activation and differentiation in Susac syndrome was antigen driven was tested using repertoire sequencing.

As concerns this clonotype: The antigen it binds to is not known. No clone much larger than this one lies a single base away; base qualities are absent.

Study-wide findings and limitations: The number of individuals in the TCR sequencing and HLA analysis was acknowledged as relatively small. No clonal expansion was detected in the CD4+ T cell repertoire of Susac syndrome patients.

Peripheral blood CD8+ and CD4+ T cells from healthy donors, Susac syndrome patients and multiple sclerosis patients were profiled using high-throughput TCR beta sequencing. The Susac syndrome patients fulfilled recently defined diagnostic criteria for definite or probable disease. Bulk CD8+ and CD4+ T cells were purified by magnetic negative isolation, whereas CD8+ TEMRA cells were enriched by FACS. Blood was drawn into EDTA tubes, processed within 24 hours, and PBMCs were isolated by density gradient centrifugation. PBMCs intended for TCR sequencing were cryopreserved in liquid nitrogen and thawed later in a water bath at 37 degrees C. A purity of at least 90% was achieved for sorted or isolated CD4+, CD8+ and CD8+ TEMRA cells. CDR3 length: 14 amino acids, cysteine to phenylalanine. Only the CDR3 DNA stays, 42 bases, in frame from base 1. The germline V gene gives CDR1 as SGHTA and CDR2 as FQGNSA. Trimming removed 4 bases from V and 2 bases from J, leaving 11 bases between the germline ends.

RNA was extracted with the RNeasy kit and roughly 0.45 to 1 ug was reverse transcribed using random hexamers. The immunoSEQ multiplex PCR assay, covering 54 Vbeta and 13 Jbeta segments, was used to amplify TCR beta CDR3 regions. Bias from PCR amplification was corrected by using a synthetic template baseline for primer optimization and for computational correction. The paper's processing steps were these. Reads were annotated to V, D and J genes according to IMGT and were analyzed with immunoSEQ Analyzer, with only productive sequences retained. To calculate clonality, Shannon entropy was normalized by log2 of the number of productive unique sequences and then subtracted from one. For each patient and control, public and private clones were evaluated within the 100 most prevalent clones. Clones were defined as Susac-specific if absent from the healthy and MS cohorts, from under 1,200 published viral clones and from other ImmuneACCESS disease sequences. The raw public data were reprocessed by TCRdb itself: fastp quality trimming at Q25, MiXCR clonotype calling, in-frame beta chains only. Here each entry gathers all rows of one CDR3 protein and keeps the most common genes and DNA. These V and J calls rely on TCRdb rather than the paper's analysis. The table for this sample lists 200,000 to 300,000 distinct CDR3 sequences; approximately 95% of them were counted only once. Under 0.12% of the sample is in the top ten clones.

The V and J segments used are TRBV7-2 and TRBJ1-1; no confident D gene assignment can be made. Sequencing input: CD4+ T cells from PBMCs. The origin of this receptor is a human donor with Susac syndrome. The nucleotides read TGTGCCAGCAGCTCCATGCCGGGCAACACTGAAGCTTTCTTT. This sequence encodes CASSSMPGNTEAFF.